This record concerns one T cell receptor beta chain sequence. TCRdb keeps only in-frame clones here, not all; method: immunoSEQ multiplex PCR. This table holds about 170,000 clones, about 80% found once. The sample is drawn from a study of blood T cell repertoires in COVID-19. Overall study: Before being deemed recovered, Cohort 3 donors had two negative PCRs, clearance, or symptom resolution. T cells, B-cell-depleted T cells, or PBMCs provided the cDNA or gDNA that served as material.

The CDR3 loop spans 13 amino acids. Germline assignment: CDR1 SGHRS and CDR2 YFSETQ. Trimming removed 0 bases from V and 5 bases from J, with 8 bases in between. Participants were aged roughly 18 to 100 years from around 25 US areas. The study assigned cohorts using participant-reported clinical history. This clonotype was obtained from a woman in her 70s in a cohort exposed to, infected with or recovered from COVID-19 (not recorded which). Sequences were obtained from PBMCs or T cells enriched from blood (not recorded which). This sequence joins TRBV5-1 and TRBJ1-1; D call uncertain. CDR3 residues: CASSLAGFTEAFF. The DNA for the CDR3 is TGCGCCAGCAGCTTGGCGGGTTTTACTGAAGCTTTCTTT.